This is a list of T cell receptor beta chains from one sample in a study of T cell responses to AZD1222 COVID-19 vaccine. The method was immunoSEQ multiplex PCR; TCRdb's version includes in-frame clones alone and lacks a portion of them. The sample consists of about 180,000 clones, about 90% of them appearing once. The input for sequencing was peripheral blood, taken on day 0 of AZD1222 vaccination. The source is an adult in good health. Each CDR3 is given with its conserved first and last residue. Size is stated for part of the rows, as once, few or many counts, or as a class when the clone is expanded.

abundance: -; j_gene: TRBJ2-5; v_gene: TRBV11-2; CDR3aa: CASSLDRGKGHF
abundance: -; j_gene: TRBJ1-6; v_gene: TRBV7-9; CDR3aa: CASSRSGQGYNSPLHF
abundance: -; j_gene: TRBJ2-1; v_gene: TRBV7-2; CDR3aa: CASSTRPAGGPNGEQFF
abundance: -; j_gene: TRBJ2-7; v_gene: TRBV3-1/TRBV3-2; CDR3aa: CASSQVAAGGPKQYF
abundance: -; j_gene: TRBJ2-2; v_gene: TRBV28; CDR3aa: CASISDRGMIAGELFF
abundance: -; j_gene: TRBJ1-1; v_gene: TRBV19; CDR3aa: CASSPQRQGTNTEAFF
abundance: -; j_gene: TRBJ2-6; v_gene: TRBV23-1; CDR3aa: CASSQWRSGSGSGANVLTF
abundance: -; j_gene: TRBJ2-3; v_gene: TRBV28; CDR3aa: CASSPGLAYTDTQYF
abundance: -; j_gene: TRBJ2-7; v_gene: TRBV6-2/TRBV6-3; CDR3aa: CASSLRDRGNEQYF
abundance: once; j_gene: TRBJ2-7; v_gene: TRBV12-2; CDR3aa: CASRLSGTGTYEQYF
abundance: -; j_gene: TRBJ1-1; v_gene: TRBV6-5; CDR3aa: CASRNRGDTEAFF
abundance: -; j_gene: TRBJ2-2; v_gene: TRBV7-3; CDR3aa: CASSLTYGLAGEGYSTGELFF
abundance: -; j_gene: TRBJ2-1; v_gene: TRBV6-4; CDR3aa: CASSEGPASNEQFF
abundance: few; j_gene: TRBJ2-3; v_gene: TRBV13; CDR3aa: CASSHTQTDTQYF
abundance: -; j_gene: TRBJ2-1; v_gene: TRBV28; CDR3aa: CASSLSRTSGIYNEQFF
abundance: -; j_gene: TRBJ1-3; v_gene: TRBV7-9; CDR3aa: CASSSQGWGNTIYF
abundance: -; j_gene: TRBJ2-7; v_gene: TRBV7-3; CDR3aa: CASRPRLAGDEQYF
abundance: -; j_gene: TRBJ1-4; v_gene: TRBV6-5; CDR3aa: CASSWIRGNEKLFF
abundance: -; j_gene: TRBJ2-1; v_gene: TRBV9; CDR3aa: CASSQFPLNYYNEQFF
abundance: -; j_gene: TRBJ1-1; v_gene: TRBV5-1; CDR3aa: CASSLGGMLDTEAFF
abundance: -; j_gene: TRBJ1-1; v_gene: TRBV27; CDR3aa: CASSPGVAEAFF
abundance: once; j_gene: TRBJ1-1; v_gene: TRBV5-1; CDR3aa: CASSYFTGDTEAFF
abundance: once; j_gene: TRBJ2-5; v_gene: TRBV3-1/TRBV3-2; CDR3aa: CASSQERLAGQETQYF
abundance: -; j_gene: TRBJ1-5; v_gene: TRBV7-9; CDR3aa: CASSLEGSSKQHF
abundance: -; j_gene: TRBJ1-5; v_gene: TRBV7-2; CDR3aa: CASSLGFSNQPQHF
abundance: -; j_gene: TRBJ2-5; v_gene: TRBV25-1; CDR3aa: CATISKGAQYF
abundance: -; j_gene: TRBJ1-5; v_gene: TRBV2; CDR3aa: CASSSAGTRSGTAQHF
abundance: few; j_gene: TRBJ2-5; v_gene: TRBV28; CDR3aa: CASSPSGTGEETQYF
abundance: once; j_gene: TRBJ2-3; v_gene: TRBV5-1; CDR3aa: CASSLGLAGPLDTQYF
abundance: -; j_gene: TRBJ1-5; v_gene: TRBV9; CDR3aa: CASSVAGEQPQHF
abundance: -; j_gene: TRBJ1-1; v_gene: TRBV28; CDR3aa: CASSLWDTGVAFF
abundance: -; j_gene: TRBJ1-2; v_gene: TRBV15; CDR3aa: CATSTGTGGYGYTF
abundance: few; j_gene: TRBJ2-7; v_gene: TRBV4-2; CDR3aa: CASSQDVGTPGSYEQYF
abundance: -; j_gene: TRBJ1-2; v_gene: TRBV2; CDR3aa: CASSELARGNYTF
abundance: -; j_gene: TRBJ1-2; v_gene: TRBV12-3/TRBV12-4; CDR3aa: CASSLSRDYGYTF
abundance: once; j_gene: TRBJ1-1; v_gene: TRBV6-5; CDR3aa: CASSLRQGTNTEAFF
abundance: once; j_gene: TRBJ2-6; v_gene: TRBV5-1; CDR3aa: CASSPASGTPSSGANVLTF
abundance: -; j_gene: TRBJ1-1; v_gene: TRBV6-5; CDR3aa: CASSYSDLGNTEAFF
abundance: -; j_gene: TRBJ2-1; v_gene: TRBV9; CDR3aa: CASSVGGTSSYNEQFF
abundance: -; j_gene: TRBJ1-5; v_gene: TRBV27; CDR3aa: CASSTGGVQPQHF
abundance: -; j_gene: TRBJ2-5; v_gene: TRBV18; CDR3aa: CASSPLGPPYQETQYF
abundance: -; j_gene: TRBJ1-2; v_gene: TRBV28; CDR3aa: CASSLAGDYGYTF
abundance: -; j_gene: TRBJ1-1; v_gene: TRBV28; CDR3aa: CASSPTGYTEAFF
abundance: -; j_gene: TRBJ1-4; v_gene: TRBV25-1; CDR3aa: CASSAPTTNEKLFF
abundance: -; j_gene: TRBJ1-2; v_gene: TRBV6-5; CDR3aa: CASSYGGTFNYGYTF
abundance: few; j_gene: TRBJ2-1; v_gene: TRBV7-6; CDR3aa: CASSGMRGKHNEQFF